These T cell receptor beta chains were read from a single sample in a study of tumor-infiltrating lymphocytes in primary liver carcinoma. MiXCR, run by TCRdb on the multiplex PCR reads, gives a single entry per CDR3 protein. The repertoire holds some 200,000 distinct CDR3 sequences, with about 61% as singletons. The source material was peripheral blood. All receptors come from a woman aged 55-69 years with primary liver carcinoma and hepatitis B virus infection. CDR3s include the opening cysteine and the closing phenylalanine or tryptophan. Fields, in order: J gene, D gene, V gene, clone size, CDR3 protein, CDR3 DNA. D genes are given only for firm matches. Not all rows give a size; the values are once, few, many and, for expanded clones, a class.

TRBJ1-3 . TRBV5-1 once CASSLDTYGNTIYF TGCGCCAGCAGCTTGGACACCTATGGAAACACCATATATTTT
TRBJ2-3 TRBD1 TRBV5-4 . CASSLQGGSADAQYF TGTGCCAGCAGCTTACAGGGGGGTTCGGCAGATGCGCAGTATTTT
TRBJ2-7 TRBD2 TRBV6-2/TRBV6-3 many CASEGAGLAGVSSGYEQYF TGTGCCAGCGAGGGTGCGGGACTAGCGGGAGTGTCTTCCGGGTACGAGCAGTACTTC
TRBJ2-3 . TRBV28 . CASSTGRQSTDTQYF TGTGCCAGCAGTACCGGCCGGCAGAGCACAGATACGCAGTATTTT
TRBJ2-2 TRBD1 TRBV11-1 . CDSSLLGQGAGELFF TGTGACAGCAGCTTACTCGGCCAGGGGGCCGGGGAGCTGTTTTTT
TRBJ2-5 . TRBV29-1 . CSVFGGALKETQYF TGCAGCGTCTTTGGGGGGGCTCTTAAAGAGACCCAGTACTTC
TRBJ1-2 TRBD1 TRBV29-1 . CSVARDRGRGYTF TGCAGCGTTGCTCGGGACAGGGGACGTGGCTACACCTTC
TRBJ2-1 TRBD2 TRBV11-2 many CASSQYPGLGDEQFF TGTGCCAGCAGCCAATACCCGGGACTAGGGGATGAGCAGTTCTTC
TRBJ1-6 . TRBV11-1 . CASSRTLVSPPHF TGTGCCAGCAGCCGGACACTGGTTTCGCCCCCCCACTTT
TRBJ1-1 TRBD1 TRBV11-2 . CVNSRGQGYTEAFF TGTGTCAACAGCCGCGGACAGGGTTATACTGAAGCTTTCTTT
TRBJ1-1 . TRBV7-9 . CAGSLGAGRNTEAFF TGTGCCGGCAGCTTAGGGGCTGGGAGGAACACTGAAGCTTTCTTT
TRBJ2-1 . TRBV10-3 many CAISAGTLNEQFF TGTGCCATCAGTGCGGGGACTCTCAATGAGCAGTTCTTC
TRBJ2-2 . TRBV6-6 . CASSSPGLSVTGELFF TGTGCCAGCAGTAGCCCGGGACTTTCTGTGACCGGGGAGCTGTTTTTT
TRBJ2-7 . TRBV29-1 many CSVDEFSF TGCAGCGTTGATGAGTTCTCCTTC
TRBJ1-1 TRBD1 TRBV6-1 . CASSTGRGGPRMNIEAFF TGTGCCAGCAGTACCGGGAGAGGGGGCCCGAGGATGAACATTGAAGCTTTCTTT
TRBJ2-1 TRBD2 TRBV5-8 . CASSHGLALSSYNEQFF TGTGCCAGCAGTCATGGACTAGCTTTAAGCTCCTACAATGAGCAGTTCTTC
TRBJ1-2 . TRBV11-3 . CASSLTGNYAYTF TGTGCCAGCAGCTTAACAGGGAACTATGCCTATACCTTC
TRBJ2-2 . TRBV11-2 . CANSLDKTGELLF TGTGCCAACAGCTTAGATAAGACTGGGGAGCTGCTTTTT